Only a few counts were recorded for the clone carrying this TCR beta chain. What it binds is unknown. The sample comes from a study of regulatory T cells in long-lasting Graves disease. Study-level findings and limits: The sample size was small, and this may have reduced accuracy. Persistent disease preferred TRBV28, TRBJ1-2 and TRBJ2-5; new disease, TRBV20-1 and TRBJ2-1. Less diverse TCR repertoires were seen in persistent Graves' patients than in newly diagnosed ones.

V dropped 3 bases and J dropped 3; count of bases not matched to a gene: 3. The CDR3 totals 16 residues. Germline V gene data show CDR1 as MDHEN and CDR2 as SYDVKM. The sample's time point: persistent/refractory GD, antithyroid drugs over 5 years with positive TRAb. TCR sequences were obtained from RNA taken from PBMCs. Arm-PCR of CDR3 regions and iRepertoire HTBI primers were the basis on which TCR beta libraries were built. TCRdb reanalysed the multiplex PCR reads using MiXCR and keeps one entry per CDR3 protein. The sample lists hundreds of thousands of distinct CDR3 sequences; 20% to 25% were seen once.

The chain links TRBV28 to TRBJ2-2; 11 nucleotides line up with TRBD2. Sequencing used peripheral blood mononuclear cells (PBMCs), obtained when the disease was refractory, from a patient treated with antithyroid drugs. The TCR sequence derives from a female donor with Graves disease. The CDR3 bases are TGTGCCAGCAGTTTGCTAGCGGGGGGTTACACCGGGGAGCTGTTTTTT. Translated, it gives CASSLLAGGYTGELFF.